This T cell receptor (beta chain) derives from a study of quantifying T cell responses using KT2 cells. Study in general: Reverse transcription used primers in the TCR alpha and beta constant regions. The T4 ligation step was estimated to exceed 8% efficiency under optimum conditions.

General study results and limits: Counts of KT2 alpha and beta sequences rose linearly with the number of KT2 cells added.

The sample is PBMC spiked with counted cells of clone KT2. Different KT2-to-PBMC ratios were created with a constant PBMC count. Each cDNA got a UMI-containing oligo ligated at its 3' end. The first PCR ran approximately 4 cycles with an equimolar RC1.1 and RC1.2 beta primer mix. TCRdb called the UMI-ligation and nested PCR reads again in MiXCR, with one record for every CDR3 protein. The data contain around 56,000 distinct CDR3 sequences, about 12% of them singletons. CDR3 size: 15 residues. From germline, CDR1 is MNHEY and CDR2 SVGEGT. V lost 6 bases, J lost 5 bases, and 16 bases lay in between. This clonotype was recorded many times. Its target is unknown.

This clonotype was obtained from a human donor. Specimen: PBMCs spiked with cells of the T cell clone KT2. The rearrangement uses TRBV6-2 or TRBV6-3 and TRBJ2-2, with TRBD1 as a possible D gene (6 bases). The CDR3 sequence: CASSPLTGSTGELFF. The DNA for the CDR3 is TGTGCCAGCAGCCCCCTGACAGGTTCGACCGGGGAGCTGTTTTTT.